Each of the 26 T cell receptor beta chains below was sequenced from the same sample in a study of metastatic and nonmetastatic thyroid tumors. TCRdb used MiXCR to call clones anew from the PCR reads. The table lists some 21,000 clones, 22% of them singletons. No treatment had been given to any patient before thyroid surgery. Sequenced sample: tumor tissue. Receptors originate from a female donor with papillary thyroid cancer or a benign thyroid nodule (not recorded which). Some clones in this sample may be carry-over from other donors' samples.

This clone was detected only a few times. The chain recombines TRBV11-3 with TRBJ2-1; tentatively, D is TRBD1 or TRBD2 (5 bases each). V was trimmed by 5 bases and J by 10 bases, leaving 15 bases between them. The CDR3 spans 13 residues. The germline CDR1 and CDR2 sequences are SGHNT and YENEEA. The CDR3 DNA reads as TGTGCCAGCAGCATCGGGGCCTGGGGGGAGCAGTTCTTC. This translates into CASSIGAWGEQFF. Filled out from reference TRBV11-3 and TRBJ2-1, the complete variable domain reads EAGVVQSPRYKIIEKKQPVAFWCNPISGHNTLYWYLQNLGQGPELLIRYENEEAVDDSQLPKDRFSAERLKGVDSTLKIQPAELGDSAVYLCASSIGAWGEQFFGPGTRLTVL.

This clone was counted ten times or more. The chain links TRBV28 to TRBJ1-6; no firm D call. CDR1 MDHEN and CDR2 SYDVKM come from the germline V gene. The CDR3 is made up of 16 amino acids. V was clipped by 1 base and J by 0 bases, with 7 bases between them. Here the CDR3 DNA reads TGTGCCAGCAGTTTATTACAAAGCTCCTATAATTCACCCCTCCACTTT. Translation: CASSLLQSSYNSPLHF.

The chain links TRBV20-1 to TRBJ2-1, with 8 bases that match TRBD2. This CDR3 region has 15 residues. The V gene end was trimmed by 5 bases and the J gene end by 0 bases; junction bases not matched to a gene: 6. Germline CDR1 and CDR2: DFQATT and SNEGSKA (reference sequence). CDR3 DNA sequence: TGCAGTGCTCAGACTAGCGCCCGCTCCTACAATGAGCAGTTCTTC. This encodes CSAQTSARSYNEQFF.

This clone was recorded many times. V usage is TRBV5-6 and J usage is TRBJ2-2, with D maybe TRBD1 (5 bases). CDR1 and CDR2 (germline): SGHDT, YYEEEE. Between the trimmed V and J ends, which lost 0 bases and 3 bases, there was a span of 9 bases. CDR3 length: 15 amino acids. CDR3 protein: CASSLGQYYTGELFF. The CDR3 DNA reads as TGTGCCAGCAGCTTGGGACAGTACTACACCGGGGAGCTGTTTTTT.

This sequence joins TRBV5-1 and TRBJ1-6; D unclear. The ends were cut back, 3 bases at V and 6 bases at J, with 16 bases in the middle. Germline assignment: CDR1 SGHRS and CDR2 YFSETQ. CDR3 length: 16 residues. The CDR3 bases are TGCGCCAGCAGCTCCTACCCGAGGGAAAGTAATTCACCCCTCCACTTT. The encoded protein is CASSSYPRESNSPLHF.

This clone has more than one count but fewer than ten. Different DNA sequences within this sample yield the same CDR3. V and J are TRBV20-1 and TRBJ2-5; 11 bases match TRBD2. Germline V gives CDR1 DFQATT, CDR2 SNEGSKA (reference sequence). The CDR3 extends over 16 amino acids. V shed 6 bases, J shed 4 bases, and the junction held 13 bases outside the gene matches. The CDR3 DNA reads as TGCAGTGCGTTCGCTCTAGCGGGAGGAGGTCGAGAGACCCAGTACTTC. This translates into CSAFALAGGGRETQYF.

This clone was counted at least ten times. The CDR3 coding sequence is TGTGCCAGCAGCTTAGTAACAGGGGAGGGGTCCTACGAGCAGTACTTC. Its protein is CASSLVTGEGSYEQYF. The chain employs TRBV11-1 and TRBJ2-7; D assignment may be TRBD1 or TRBD2 (7 bases each). V was cut by 1 base and J by 1 base, with 14 bases left in between. The CDR3 length is 16 residues. Looked up from germline, CDR1 is SGHAT and CDR2 is FQDESV (reference sequence).

This chain joins TRBV18 and TRBJ1-5; TRBD1 matches at 8 bases. Germline loops: CDR1 KGHSH, CDR2 LQKENI. V dropped 0 bases and J dropped 1; count of bases not matched to a gene: 8. The length of the CDR3 is 18 residues. CDR3 nucleotide sequence: TGTGCCAGCTCACCACCCCGGACAGGGTCGACCAGCAATCAGCCCCAGCATTTT. Amino acids: CASSPPRTGSTSNQPQHF.

V is TRBV11-3 and J is TRBJ2-7; 7 bases line up with TRBD2. Per the germline V gene, CDR1 is SGHNT and CDR2 is YENEEA. The V and J ends lost 5 bases and 2 bases, in that order; junction bases with no gene match: 12. The CDR3 consists of 16 residues. CDR3 region: CASSPRGQRDAYEQYF. As DNA, the CDR3 is TGTGCCAGCAGCCCCCGCGGGCAGCGGGACGCCTACGAGCAGTACTTC.

The J gene is TRBJ2-1, the V gene TRBV4-1; D unresolved. The germline V and J ends were trimmed by 1 base and 9 bases, with 7 bases remaining between them. CDR1 is MGHRA, CDR2 YSYEKL, per germline. The CDR3 is 12 residues long. The CDR3 reads CASSQGRGEQFF. The DNA of the CDR3 is TGCGCCAGCAGCCAAGGGAGAGGTGAGCAGTTCTTC.

This clone was observed a few times. The V and J genes are TRBV11-2 and TRBJ1-4; no clear D. The V end lost 3 bases, the J end lost 0 bases, and 8 bases lay between the germline ends. The CDR3 runs 15 residues. Germline assignment: CDR1 SGHAT and CDR2 FQNNGV. CDR3 amino acids: CASSFGQTTNEKLFF. CDR3 DNA sequence: TGTGCCAGCAGCTTCGGGCAGACAACTAATGAAAAACTGTTTTTT.

This clone turned up a few times. The chain employs TRBV20-1 and TRBJ2-1; maybe TRBD1 (6 bases). Germline loops: CDR1 DFQATT, CDR2 SNEGSKA (reference sequence). There are 17 residues in the CDR3. V lost 0 bases to trimming and J lost 0 bases, with 15 bases between them. DNA of the CDR3: TGCAGTGCTAGAGATTGGACAGACTATAGCTCCTACAATGAGCAGTTCTTC. Translation: CSARDWTDYSSYNEQFF.

The chain joins TRBV28 to TRBJ2-3, with 7 bases aligning to TRBD2. V shed 5 bases and J 6 bases; nucleotides not matched to a gene: 14. Germline lookup yields CDR1 MDHEN and CDR2 SYDVKM. The CDR3 has 16 residues. CDR3 region: CASSSLEAGVSDTQYF. CDR3 DNA: TGTGCCAGCAGTAGTCTGGAGGCGGGAGTGTCGGATACGCAGTATTTT.

V is TRBV5-4 and J is TRBJ1-2; D might be TRBD1 (5 bases). CDR3 length: 18 amino acids. Germline V gives CDR1 SGHNT, CDR2 YYREEE (reference sequence). V was clipped by 0 bases and J by 0 bases, with 18 bases between them. DNA for the CDR3: TGTGCCAGCAGCTTGGTATCGGGACTCGTGGGGGCTAACTATGGCTACACCTTC. Translating gives CASSLVSGLVGANYGYTF.

The chain links TRBV19 to TRBJ2-3; D gene uncertain. Germline CDR1 is LNHDA and CDR2 is SQIVND (reference sequence). Trimming shortened V by 1 base and J by 7 bases, and 15 bases separated the two germline ends. The CDR3 runs to 15 residues. CDR3 coding DNA: TGTGCCAGTAGTATAGTCCACGGGCCATCCTATACGCAGTATTTT. Translated: CASSIVHGPSYTQYF.

This clone was seen repeatedly, ten times or more. The genes are TRBV5-4 and TRBJ2-3, with 8 bases identical to TRBD2. Germline lookup yields CDR1 SGHNT and CDR2 YYREEE (reference sequence). This CDR3 is 16 amino acids long. V lost 4 bases, J lost 1 base, and 8 bases stayed unmatched. The CDR3 DNA sequence: TGTGCCAGCAGCGTAAAGCGGGAGAGGCGCACAGATACGCAGTATTTT. This codes for CASSVKRERRTDTQYF.

Many counts were recorded for this clone. The genes are TRBV11-1 and TRBJ2-1; 15 bases agree with TRBD2. The germline gives CDR1 SGHAT, CDR2 FQDESV (reference sequence). The ends lost 5 bases at V and 10 bases at J; junction bases unmatched: 15. The CDR3 is made up of 18 amino acids. CDR3 sequence: CASSPSGLAGGGSSEQFF. The CDR3 region has the DNA TGTGCCAGCAGCCCCTCGGGACTAGCGGGAGGTGGTTCGAGCGAGCAGTTCTTC.

The sample holds a few counts of this clone. This chain joins TRBV20-1 and TRBJ1-1; tentatively, D is TRBD1 (5 bases). The germline V gene encodes CDR1 DFQATT and CDR2 SNEGSKA (reference sequence). There are 14 residues in the CDR3. V lost 0 bases and J 0 bases, leaving 8 bases between the germline ends. The CDR3 loop reads CSARDRDVNTEAFF. The DNA of the CDR3 is TGCAGTGCTAGAGATAGGGACGTGAACACTGAAGCTTTCTTT.

This clone qualifies as medium-sized. CDR3 sequence (DNA): TGTGCCACCAGTGATTGGGGACTAGCGGCGTCTGGAACCTACAATGAGCAGTTCTTC. Translating it yields CATSDWGLAASGTYNEQFF. The chain recombines TRBV24-1 with TRBJ2-1, with 11 bases that match TRBD2. With V trimmed by 2 bases and J by 2 bases, 10 bases remained unmatched. CDR1 KGHDR and CDR2 SFDVKD come from the germline V gene. The length of the CDR3 is 19 residues.

The CDR3 spells CASSLPLGPYEQYF. CDR3 in DNA: TGTGCCAGCAGTTTACCTCTAGGACCCTACGAGCAGTACTTC. This rearrangement joins TRBV28 to TRBJ2-7; unclear D gene. This CDR3 region has 14 residues. Trimming removed 2 bases at V and 2 bases at J, with 10 bases between. Germline values: CDR1 MDHEN, CDR2 SYDVKM.

V gene TRBV30 combines with J gene TRBJ2-7; no reliable D call. The CDR3 contains 16 residues. Germline V gives CDR1 GTSNPN, CDR2 SVGIG (reference sequence). V lost 1 base and J lost 2, with 18 bases in between. The CDR3 spells CAWSGHPKTFTYEQYF. The CDR3 DNA sequence: TGTGCCTGGAGTGGGCACCCGAAAACTTTTACCTACGAGCAGTACTTC.

This clone appeared many times. This chain uses TRBV11-2 with TRBJ1-1; D is unresolved. This CDR3 spans 14 amino acids. CDR1 is SGHAT and CDR2 is FQNNGV in the germline V gene. Trimming took off 3 bases at V and 1 base at J, with 9 bases between the two ends. This CDR3 reads CASSLRFGNTEAFF. Written as DNA, the CDR3 is TGTGCCAGCAGCTTGCGGTTTGGGAACACTGAAGCTTTCTTT.

This clone ranks as medium-sized. The CDR3 loop is CASKPMGQHSPLHF. CDR3 bases: TGTGCCAGCAAACCGATGGGACAGCATTCACCCCTCCACTTT. The chain uses TRBV6-1 and TRBJ1-6; 7 bases are a match to TRBD1. The CDR3 contains 14 residues. Germline CDR1 MNHNS, CDR2 SASEGT. V lost 7 bases to trimming and J lost 8 bases; unmatched junction nucleotides: 8.

The count of this clone is one. The CDR3 region is CSASGTGSGNTIYF. The CDR3 bases are TGCAGTGCTAGCGGGACAGGCTCTGGAAACACCATATATTTT. The J gene is TRBJ1-3, the V gene TRBV20-1; 8 bases are shared with TRBD1. Germline-derived CDR1 and CDR2 are DFQATT and SNEGSKA (reference sequence). The CDR3 loop spans 14 amino acids. Trimming at V came to 3 bases and at J to 0 bases, leaving 1 base not matched to a gene.

V gene TRBV30 combines with J gene TRBJ2-3, with D perhaps assigned TRBD1 or TRBD2 (5 bases each). Trimming removed 1 base from V and 14 bases from J, with 16 bases in between. The CDR3 is 12 residues long. Germline V CDR1 and CDR2: GTSNPN, SVGIG (reference sequence). In DNA form, the CDR3 reads TGTGCCTGGAGTGGTCCGGGACCCCTGGGGTATTTT. It codes for CAWSGPGPLGYF.

This clone showed up just a few times. The rearrangement uses TRBV3-1 and TRBJ2-1; 14 bases agree with TRBD2. The germline gives CDR1 LGHDT, CDR2 YNNKEL (reference sequence). The CDR3 is 19 residues long. Germline trimming cut 4 bases from V and 3 bases from J; bases unmatched to any gene: 11. CDR3 nucleotides: TGTGCCAGCAGCCCGCTGCCGGGACTAGCGGGAGTCAACTACAATGAGCAGTTCTTC. Protein sequence: CASSPLPGLAGVNYNEQFF.